A selection of T cell receptor beta chains follows, all from one sample in a study of cytomegalovirus exposure and HLA in healthy donors. Data came from immunoSEQ multiplex PCR; TCRdb stores just in-frame clones and leaves some out. The sample lists around 150,000 clones; roughly three quarters were seen once. The source material was PBMCs. These TCRs come from a man aged 40-55 years in good health and CMV-seropositive. The CDR3 runs from the conserved cysteine through the conserved F or W. D genes are given only for firm matches. Only some rows state a clone size, as once, few, many or a class for expanded clones.

size: .
V: TRBV19
J: TRBJ1-1
D: .
CDR3: CASSTGKKAFF
DNA: TGTGCCAGTAGCACGGGGAAGAAAGCTTTCTTT

size: .
V: TRBV4-2
J: TRBJ1-6
D: .
CDR3: CASSPTGDNSPLHF
DNA: TGTGCCAGCAGCCCGACAGGAGATAATTCACCCCTCCACTTT

size: .
V: TRBV2
J: TRBJ1-1
D: .
CDR3: CAASSEDQGWNTEAFF
DNA: TGTGCCGCCAGCAGTGAAGATCAGGGGTGGAACACTGAAGCTTTCTTT

size: once
V: TRBV4-1
J: TRBJ2-5
D: .
CDR3: CASSQERLQETQYF
DNA: TGCGCCAGCAGCCAAGAGAGGCTCCAAGAGACCCAGTACTTC

size: .
V: TRBV2
J: TRBJ2-2
D: TRBD2
CDR3: CASIGPQRDTGELFF
DNA: TGTGCCAGCATTGGACCCCAGCGGGATACCGGGGAGCTGTTTTTT

size: .
V: TRBV29-1
J: TRBJ2-1
D: TRBD2
CDR3: CSVANRGDNEQFF
DNA: TGCAGCGTCGCAAACCGGGGGGACAATGAGCAGTTCTTC

size: .
V: TRBV5-1
J: TRBJ2-1
D: TRBD2
CDR3: CASSIATSGGVYEQFF
DNA: TGCGCCAGCAGCATAGCGACTAGCGGGGGGGTATATGAGCAGTTCTTC

size: .
V: TRBV7-9
J: TRBJ2-7
D: TRBD1
CDR3: CASSFLDRAYEQYF
DNA: TGTGCCAGCAGCTTCCTGGACAGGGCGTACGAGCAGTACTTC

size: .
V: TRBV4-3
J: TRBJ1-6
D: TRBD1
CDR3: CASSQGQGNSPLHF
DNA: TGCGCCAGCAGCCAAGGACAGGGTAATTCACCCCTCCACTTT

size: .
V: TRBV6-1
J: TRBJ2-2
D: TRBD2
CDR3: CASKRGAQDTGELFF
DNA: TGTGCCAGCAAGCGGGGGGCGCAGGACACCGGGGAGCTGTTTTTT

size: .
V: TRBV7-9
J: TRBJ1-4
D: .
CDR3: CASSPPRGYNEKLFF
DNA: TGTGCCAGCAGCCCCCCCCGGGGATATAATGAAAAACTGTTTTTT

size: .
V: TRBV19
J: TRBJ2-3
D: TRBD2
CDR3: CASSKAENGGLGFTDTQYF
DNA: TGTGCCAGTAGTAAAGCGGAAAATGGGGGACTAGGATTCACAGATACGCAGTATTTT

size: .
V: TRBV19
J: TRBJ1-2
D: TRBD1
CDR3: CASSVPRGNYGYTF
DNA: TGTGCCAGTAGTGTCCCCAGGGGGAACTATGGCTACACCTTC

size: once
V: TRBV5-1
J: TRBJ1-3
D: TRBD1
CDR3: CASSRGTGGSGGNTIYF
DNA: TGCGCCAGCAGCCGAGGGACAGGGGGATCGGGAGGAAACACCATATATTTT

size: .
V: TRBV7-9
J: TRBJ2-5
D: TRBD2
CDR3: CASSLALAGETQYF
DNA: TGTGCCAGCAGCCTTGCGCTAGCGGGGGAGACCCAGTACTTC

size: .
V: TRBV19
J: TRBJ1-5
D: TRBD1
CDR3: CASSDRAAGNQPQHF
DNA: TGTGCCAGTAGCGACAGGGCAGCGGGCAATCAGCCCCAGCATTTT

size: .
V: TRBV4-2
J: TRBJ1-3
D: .
CDR3: CASSQDRGPGNTIYF
DNA: TGTGCCAGCAGCCAAGACAGGGGACCTGGAAACACCATATATTTT

size: .
V: TRBV30
J: TRBJ1-3
D: .
CDR3: CAWNNPVSTIYF
DNA: TGTGCCTGGAACAACCCCGTTTCCACCATATATTTT

size: few
V: TRBV6-1
J: TRBJ2-5
D: TRBD2
CDR3: CASSEMASGGRGRETQYF
DNA: TGTGCCAGCAGTGAGATGGCTAGCGGGGGGCGGGGGCGTGAGACCCAGTACTTC

size: .
V: TRBV2
J: TRBJ1-1
D: TRBD1
CDR3: CASSEQGADTEAFF
DNA: TGTGCCAGCAGTGAGCAGGGGGCGGACACTGAAGCTTTCTTT

size: .
V: TRBV7-2
J: TRBJ2-7
D: .
CDR3: CASSLGDNRYEQYF
DNA: TGTGCCAGCAGCTTGGGGGACAACCGCTACGAGCAGTACTTC

size: .
V: TRBV4-1
J: TRBJ2-3
D: TRBD2
CDR3: CASSPMTLAGGLQDTQYF
DNA: TGCGCCAGCAGCCCAATGACTCTAGCGGGGGGGCTCCAAGATACGCAGTATTTT

size: .
V: TRBV7-9
J: TRBJ1-5
D: TRBD1
CDR3: CASSLSGGTSNQPQHF
DNA: TGTGCCAGCAGCTTATCAGGGGGGACGAGCAATCAGCCCCAGCATTTT

size: .
V: TRBV5-8
J: TRBJ1-4
D: TRBD1
CDR3: CASSKDRGGEKLFF
DNA: TGTGCCAGCAGCAAGGACAGGGGTGGCGAAAAACTGTTTTTT

size: .
V: TRBV29-1
J: TRBJ2-7
D: TRBD2
CDR3: CSVRTSGSYEQYF
DNA: TGCAGCGTTCGGACTAGCGGGTCCTACGAGCAGTACTTC

size: .
V: TRBV12-5
J: TRBJ2-5
D: .
CDR3: CATLTGDGTSSETQYF
DNA: TGTGCTACCCTTACGGGGGACGGGACCTCGTCGGAGACCCAGTACTTC

size: .
V: TRBV4-1
J: TRBJ2-7
D: TRBD1
CDR3: CASSPTRTGSEQYF
DNA: TGCGCCAGCAGCCCTACCCGGACAGGGAGCGAGCAGTACTTC

size: .
V: TRBV10-3
J: TRBJ1-1
D: .
CDR3: CAISEYDPGTEAFF
DNA: TGTGCCATCAGTGAGTACGACCCGGGCACTGAAGCTTTCTTT

size: .
V: TRBV27
J: TRBJ1-6
D: TRBD1
CDR3: CASSSDRPYNSPLHF
DNA: TGTGCCAGCAGTTCGGACAGGCCTTATAATTCACCCCTCCACTTT

size: .
V: TRBV18
J: TRBJ1-6
D: TRBD1
CDR3: CASFPDRGTLHF
DNA: TGTGCCAGCTTCCCGGACAGGGGTACCCTCCACTTT

size: .
V: TRBV19
J: TRBJ1-5
D: .
CDR3: CASSIYATATHQPQHF
DNA: TGTGCCAGTAGTATATACGCCACAGCCACTCATCAGCCCCAGCATTTT

size: .
V: TRBV19
J: TRBJ1-1
D: .
CDR3: CASSIRSRDTEAFF
DNA: TGTGCCAGTAGTATACGCTCCCGGGACACTGAAGCTTTCTTT

size: .
V: TRBV6-6
J: TRBJ2-2
D: TRBD1
CDR3: CASSAQGPGELFF
DNA: TGTGCCAGCAGCGCACAGGGGCCCGGGGAGCTGTTTTTT

size: .
V: TRBV9
J: TRBJ2-1
D: TRBD2
CDR3: CASSVGGGLASSYNEQFF
DNA: TGTGCCAGCAGCGTAGGAGGCGGACTAGCAAGCTCCTACAATGAGCAGTTCTTC

size: .
V: TRBV7-3
J: TRBJ2-2
D: .
CDR3: CASSLRGPSNRGTGELFF
DNA: TGTGCCAGCAGCTTACGTGGACCCTCCAATCGGGGTACCGGGGAGCTGTTTTTT

size: .
V: TRBV7-6
J: TRBJ2-7
D: TRBD2
CDR3: CASSFRLAGGPPYEQYF
DNA: TGTGCCAGCAGCTTTCGACTAGCGGGGGGTCCGCCCTACGAGCAGTACTTC

size: .
V: TRBV6-1
J: TRBJ1-2
D: TRBD1
CDR3: CASSKGAGPNYGYTF
DNA: TGTGCCAGCAGTAAGGGGGCGGGCCCCAACTATGGCTACACCTTC

size: .
V: TRBV30
J: TRBJ2-1
D: .
CDR3: CAWSLGAEQFF
DNA: TGTGCCTGGAGCCTAGGAGCCGAGCAGTTCTTC

size: .
V: TRBV7-9
J: TRBJ1-6
D: TRBD1
CDR3: CASSLGDRGPKSPLHF
DNA: TGTGCCAGCAGCTTAGGAGACAGGGGTCCCAAGTCACCCCTCCACTTT

size: .
V: TRBV7-9
J: TRBJ2-2
D: .
CDR3: CAIPGVARGTGELFF
DNA: TGTGCCATCCCGGGGGTTGCGCGGGGCACCGGGGAGCTGTTTTTT

size: once
V: TRBV6-1
J: TRBJ2-4
D: .
CDR3: CASSRENIQYF
DNA: TGTGCCAGCAGCCGAGAAAACATTCAGTACTTC

size: .
V: TRBV4-3
J: TRBJ1-4
D: .
CDR3: CASSPGGQRNEKLFF
DNA: TGCGCCAGCAGCCCCGGCGGACAGCGTAATGAAAAACTGTTTTTT

size: .
V: TRBV4-3
J: TRBJ1-2
D: .
CDR3: CASSQEFMSYGYTF
DNA: TGCGCCAGCAGCCAAGAGTTTATGAGTTATGGCTACACCTTC